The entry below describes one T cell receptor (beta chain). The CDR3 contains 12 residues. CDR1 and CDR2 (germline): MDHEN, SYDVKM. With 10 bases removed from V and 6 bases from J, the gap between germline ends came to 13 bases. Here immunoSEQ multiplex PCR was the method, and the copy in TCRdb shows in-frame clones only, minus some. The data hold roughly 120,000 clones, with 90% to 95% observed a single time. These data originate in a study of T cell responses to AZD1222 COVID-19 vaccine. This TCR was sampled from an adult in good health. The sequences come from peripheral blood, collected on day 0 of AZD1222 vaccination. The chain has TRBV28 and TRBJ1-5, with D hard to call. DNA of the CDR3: TGTGCCACCTTACCGGCCGGTCAGCCCCAGCATTTT. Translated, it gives CATLPAGQPQHF.